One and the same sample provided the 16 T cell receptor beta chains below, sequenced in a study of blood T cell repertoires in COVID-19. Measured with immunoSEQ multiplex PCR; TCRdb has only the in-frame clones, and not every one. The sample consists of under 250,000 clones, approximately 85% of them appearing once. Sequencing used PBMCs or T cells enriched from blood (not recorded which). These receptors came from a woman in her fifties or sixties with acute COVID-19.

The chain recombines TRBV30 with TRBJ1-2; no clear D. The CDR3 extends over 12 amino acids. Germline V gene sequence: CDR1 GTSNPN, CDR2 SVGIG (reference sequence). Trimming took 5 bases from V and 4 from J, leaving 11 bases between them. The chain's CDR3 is CAWEREVYGYTF. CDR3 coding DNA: TGTGCCTGGGAGAGGGAGGTCTATGGCTACACCTTC.

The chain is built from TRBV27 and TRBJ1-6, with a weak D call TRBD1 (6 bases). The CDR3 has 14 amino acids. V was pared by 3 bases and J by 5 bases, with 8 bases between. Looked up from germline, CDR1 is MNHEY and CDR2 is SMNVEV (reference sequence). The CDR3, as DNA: TGTGCCAGCAGTTTCAGACAGGATAATTCACCCCTCCACTTT. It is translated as CASSFRQDNSPLHF.

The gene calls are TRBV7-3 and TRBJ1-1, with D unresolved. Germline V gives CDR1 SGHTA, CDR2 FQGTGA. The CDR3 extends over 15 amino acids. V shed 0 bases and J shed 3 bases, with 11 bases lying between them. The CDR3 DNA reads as TGTGCCAGCAGCTTAACCCCTAACGGGGACACTGAAGCTTTCTTT. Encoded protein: CASSLTPNGDTEAFF.

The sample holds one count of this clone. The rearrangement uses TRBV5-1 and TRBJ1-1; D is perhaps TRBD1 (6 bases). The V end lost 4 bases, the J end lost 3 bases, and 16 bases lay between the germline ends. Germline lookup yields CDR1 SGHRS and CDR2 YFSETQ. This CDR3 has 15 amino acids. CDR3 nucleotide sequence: TGCGCCAGCAGCGTCTACAGGGAGTCGGACACTGAAGCTTTCTTT. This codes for CASSVYRESDTEAFF.

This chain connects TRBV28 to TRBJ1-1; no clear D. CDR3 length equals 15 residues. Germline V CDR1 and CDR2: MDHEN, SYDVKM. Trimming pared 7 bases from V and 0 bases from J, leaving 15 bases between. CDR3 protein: CASITSPGMNTEAFF. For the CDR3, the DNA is TGTGCCAGCATCACATCCCCAGGCATGAACACTGAAGCTTTCTTT. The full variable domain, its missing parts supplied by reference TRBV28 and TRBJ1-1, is DVKVTQSSRYLVKRTGEKVFLECVQDMDHENMFWYRQDPGLGLRLIYFSYDVKMKEKGDIPEGYSVSREKKERFSLILESASTNQTSMYLCASITSPGMNTEAFFGQGTRLTVV.

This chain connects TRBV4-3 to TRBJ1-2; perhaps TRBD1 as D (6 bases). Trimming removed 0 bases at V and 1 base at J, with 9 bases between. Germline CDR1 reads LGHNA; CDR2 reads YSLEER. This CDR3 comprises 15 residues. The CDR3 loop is CASSQDGQINYGYTF. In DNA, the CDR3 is TGCGCCAGCAGCCAAGATGGACAGATTAACTATGGCTACACCTTC.

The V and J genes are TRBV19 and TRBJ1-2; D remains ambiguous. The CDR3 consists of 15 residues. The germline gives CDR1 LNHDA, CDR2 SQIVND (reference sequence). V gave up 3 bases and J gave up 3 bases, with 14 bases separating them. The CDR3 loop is CASSIQGGKDYGYTF. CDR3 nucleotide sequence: TGTGCCAGTAGTATCCAAGGAGGGAAGGACTATGGCTACACCTTC.

CDR3 DNA sequence: TGTGCCAGCAGCGTAGGGGAAGGGACTCACTACGAGCAGTACTTC. Translated: CASSVGEGTHYEQYF. This chain uses TRBV9 with TRBJ2-7; D possibly corresponds to TRBD2 (6 bases). Trimming took 0 bases from V and 3 from J, leaving 13 bases between them. The CDR3 sequence is 15 residues long. CDR1 and CDR2 (germline): SGDLS, YYNGEE.

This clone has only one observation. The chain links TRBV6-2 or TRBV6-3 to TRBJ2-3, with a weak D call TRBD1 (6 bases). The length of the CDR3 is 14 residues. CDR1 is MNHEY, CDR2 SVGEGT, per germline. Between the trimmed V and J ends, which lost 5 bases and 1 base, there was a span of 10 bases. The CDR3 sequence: CASSPGQRTDTQYF. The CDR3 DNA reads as TGTGCCAGCAGTCCGGGACAACGCACAGATACGCAGTATTTT.

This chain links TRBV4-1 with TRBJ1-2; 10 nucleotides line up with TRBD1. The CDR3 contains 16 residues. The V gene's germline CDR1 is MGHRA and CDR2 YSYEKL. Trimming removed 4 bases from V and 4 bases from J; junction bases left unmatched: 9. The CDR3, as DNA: TGCGCCAGCAGCCCCTTAACGGGACAGGGGATCTATGGCTACACCTTC. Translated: CASSPLTGQGIYGYTF.

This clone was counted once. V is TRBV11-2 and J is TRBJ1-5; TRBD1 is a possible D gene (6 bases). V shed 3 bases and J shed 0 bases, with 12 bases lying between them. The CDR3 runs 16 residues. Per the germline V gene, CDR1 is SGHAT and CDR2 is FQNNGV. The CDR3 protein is CASSLTGDTSNQPQHF. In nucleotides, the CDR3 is TGTGCCAGCAGCTTGACAGGAGATACTAGCAATCAGCCCCAGCATTTT.

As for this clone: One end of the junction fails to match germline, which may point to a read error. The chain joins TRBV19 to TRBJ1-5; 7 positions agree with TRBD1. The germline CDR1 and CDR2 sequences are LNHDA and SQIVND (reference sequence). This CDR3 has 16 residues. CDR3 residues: CASSIETGLSNRPQHF. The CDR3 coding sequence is TGTGCCAGTAGTATAGAGACAGGGCTTAGCAATCGGCCCCAGCATTTT.

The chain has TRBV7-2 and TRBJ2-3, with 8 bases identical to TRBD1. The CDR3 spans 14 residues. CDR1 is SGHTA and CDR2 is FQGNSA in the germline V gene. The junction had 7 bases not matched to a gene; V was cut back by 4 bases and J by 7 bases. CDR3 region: CASSSTGGRNTQYF. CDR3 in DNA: TGTGCCAGCAGCTCAACAGGGGGGAGAAATACGCAGTATTTT.

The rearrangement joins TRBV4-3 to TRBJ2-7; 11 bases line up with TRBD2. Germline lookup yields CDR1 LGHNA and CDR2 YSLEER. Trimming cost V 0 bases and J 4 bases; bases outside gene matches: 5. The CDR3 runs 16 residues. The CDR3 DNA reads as TGCGCCAGCAGCCAAGAATGGTCTAGCGGGGGGTACGAGCAGTACTTC. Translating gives CASSQEWSSGGYEQYF.

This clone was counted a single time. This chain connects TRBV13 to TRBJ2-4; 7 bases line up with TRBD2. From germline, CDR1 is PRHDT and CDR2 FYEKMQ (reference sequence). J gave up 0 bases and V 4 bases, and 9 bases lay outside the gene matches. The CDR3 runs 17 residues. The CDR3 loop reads CASSSSPTSSAKNIQYF. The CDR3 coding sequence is TGTGCCAGCAGCTCTAGCCCGACTAGCTCAGCCAAAAACATTCAGTACTTC. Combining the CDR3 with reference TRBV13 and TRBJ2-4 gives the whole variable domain AAGVIQSPRHLIKEKRETATLKCYPIPRHDTVYWYQQGPGQDPQFLISFYEKMQSDKGSIPDRFSAQQFSDYHSELNMSSLELGDSALYFCASSSSPTSSAKNIQYFGAGTRLSVL.

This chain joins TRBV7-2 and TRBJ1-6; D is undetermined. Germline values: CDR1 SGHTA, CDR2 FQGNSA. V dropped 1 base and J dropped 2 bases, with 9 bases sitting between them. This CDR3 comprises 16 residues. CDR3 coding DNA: TGTGCCAGCAGCTTAGTACCGGGTCCCTATAATTCACCCCTCCACTTT. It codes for CASSLVPGPYNSPLHF.